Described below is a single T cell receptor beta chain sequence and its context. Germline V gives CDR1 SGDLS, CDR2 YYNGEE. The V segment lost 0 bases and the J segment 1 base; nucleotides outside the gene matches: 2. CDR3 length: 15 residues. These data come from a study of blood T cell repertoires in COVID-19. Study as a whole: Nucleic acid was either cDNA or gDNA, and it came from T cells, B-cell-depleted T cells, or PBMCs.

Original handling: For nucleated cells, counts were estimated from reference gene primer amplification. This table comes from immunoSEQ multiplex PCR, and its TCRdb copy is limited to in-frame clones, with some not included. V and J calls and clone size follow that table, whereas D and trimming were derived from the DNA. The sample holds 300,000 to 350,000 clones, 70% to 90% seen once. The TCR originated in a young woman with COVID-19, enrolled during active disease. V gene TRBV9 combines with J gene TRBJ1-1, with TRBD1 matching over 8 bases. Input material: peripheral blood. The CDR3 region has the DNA TGTGCCAGCAGCGTAGCCCAGGGGGCGAACACTGAAGCTTTCTTT. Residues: CASSVAQGANTEAFF.